What follows are 9 T cell receptor beta chains derived from one specimen sequenced in a study of blood T cell repertoires in COVID-19 (dated by TCRdb to the early 2020s). Receptors were amplified or captured by the immunoSEQ multiplex PCR assay. In its TCRdb copy, this immuneACCESS table keeps in-frame sequences only and misses some clones. Where compared with another copy, unresolved V genes explain less than half of these, and the others have no known cause. The sample table records 220,000 or so clones; 85% to 90% of these occur just once. Approximately 15% of the sample is taken by the ten largest. Source material: PBMCs or T cells enriched from blood (not recorded which). Receptors were obtained from a woman aged 45 to 65 with acute COVID-19.

The rearrangement uses TRBV5-1 and TRBJ1-1; D gene ambiguous. CDR1 and CDR2 (germline): SGHRS, YFSETQ. The CDR3 length is 15 residues. V was trimmed by 0 bases and J by 6 bases, leaving 15 bases between them. CDR3 in amino acids: CASSLGAGLVAEAFF. CDR3 nucleotides: TGCGCCAGCAGCTTGGGGGCAGGTCTCGTCGCTGAAGCTTTCTTT.

V is TRBV11-1 and J is TRBJ1-2; weak D call: TRBD1 (5 bases). Germline V gene sequence: CDR1 SGHAT, CDR2 FQDESV (reference sequence). The CDR3 is made up of 15 amino acids. V dropped 1 base and J dropped 4 bases, with 13 bases sitting between them. The CDR3 DNA sequence: TGTGCCAGCAGCTTAGATTTCACAGGAACCTATGGCTACACCTTC. Amino acids: CASSLDFTGTYGYTF.

The chain is built from TRBV6-1 and TRBJ2-6; possible D gene TRBD1, 6 bases. Trimming shortened V by 2 bases and J by 2 bases, and 16 bases separated the two germline ends. Per germline, CDR1 MNHNS and CDR2 SASEGT. The CDR3 loop spans 18 amino acids. CDR3 amino acids: CASSEYAAGVAGANVLTF. The CDR3 nucleotides read TGTGCCAGCAGTGAATATGCGGCAGGGGTGGCTGGGGCCAACGTCCTGACTTTC.

The V call is TRBV4-2, the J call TRBJ1-2; the match to TRBD1 covers 12 bases. V was clipped by 3 bases and J by 8 bases; unmatched bases: 4. Germline CDR1 and CDR2: LGHNA and YNFKEQ. The CDR3 spans 14 residues. The CDR3 region is CASSQAGTGGGYTF. Here the CDR3 DNA reads TGTGCCAGCAGCCAGGCCGGGACAGGGGGCGGCTACACCTTC.

This sequence joins TRBV24-1 and TRBJ2-7; 7 positions match TRBD1. Unmatched junction bases numbered 11, after V lost 4 bases and J lost 0 bases. This CDR3 region has 17 residues. Germline V gives CDR1 KGHDR, CDR2 SFDVKD. The CDR3 DNA follows: TGTGCCACCAGTGACCTCGAAGCGACAGGGACCTCCTACGAGCAGTACTTC. Amino acid sequence: CATSDLEATGTSYEQYF.

The chain employs TRBV6-5 and TRBJ1-2; 8 bases are shared with TRBD1. Looked up from germline, CDR1 is MNHEY and CDR2 is SVGAGI. The CDR3 loop spans 15 amino acids. After removal of 5 bases from V and 8 bases from J, the junction contained 13 bases not matched to a gene. CDR3 DNA sequence: TGTGCCAGCAGTATACTAAGACAGGGGAAAAACGGCTACACCTTC. Amino acids: CASSILRQGKNGYTF.

The V call is TRBV11-2, the J call TRBJ1-4; unclear D gene. The CDR3 contains 12 residues. Germline CDR1 SGHAT, CDR2 FQNNGV. Between the trimmed V and J ends, which lost 8 bases and 4 bases, there was a span of 8 bases. The CDR3 loop reads CASGEGNEKLFF. The CDR3 DNA reads as TGTGCCAGCGGGGAGGGTAATGAAAAACTGTTTTTT.

The chain combines TRBV5-1 with TRBJ2-3; 14 bases fit TRBD2. Germline lookup yields CDR1 SGHRS and CDR2 YFSETQ. This CDR3 has 15 amino acids. V dropped 4 bases and J dropped 6; count of bases not matched to a gene: 4. CDR3 coding DNA: TGCGCCAGCAGCCCCGGGACTAGCGGGAGTGATACGCAGTATTTT. Translated: CASSPGTSGSDTQYF.

The chain uses TRBV19 and TRBJ1-4, with unresolved D. This CDR3 is built from 14 residues. CDR1 and CDR2 (germline): LNHDA, SQIVND (reference sequence). V was cut by 8 bases and J by 0 bases, with 10 bases left in between. The CDR3 loop reads CASEGAATNEKLFF. The CDR3, as DNA: TGTGCCAGTGAGGGAGCAGCAACTAATGAAAAACTGTTTTTT.